One sample yielded the 31 T cell receptor beta chains listed below, sequenced in a study of untreated major depressive disorder (dated by TCRdb to 2017 to 2018). The library was made by the immunoSEQ multiplex PCR assay. As stored in TCRdb, this immuneACCESS dataset retains in-frame rearrangements with V and J assigned. A fraction of the clones does not appear; measured against another copy, unresolved V genes explain less than half of the discrepancy, and the remainder lacks a known reason. This sample lists approximately 20,000 clones; 90% to 95% were detected once. The biggest ten clones account for roughly 0.31% of the sample. The sample consisted of CD4+ T cells from PBMCs. The origin of the receptors is a man aged 30 to 39 in good health.

This clone appeared a single time. The chain uses TRBV27 and TRBJ2-5; unclear D gene. V was clipped by 6 bases and J by 1 base, with 9 bases between them. The CDR3 has 13 residues. From germline, CDR1 is MNHEY and CDR2 SMNVEV (reference sequence). CDR3 in DNA: TGTGCCAGCAGCCCAAGGTTCCAAGAGACCCAGTACTTC. Translated: CASSPRFQETQYF.

This sequence joins TRBV4-1 and TRBJ2-7; no clear D gene. Trimming took 2 bases from V and 3 from J, leaving 14 bases between them. From germline, CDR1 is MGHRA and CDR2 YSYEKL. This CDR3 region has 15 residues. The CDR3 reads CASSQPIKNLYEQYF. The CDR3, as DNA: TGCGCCAGCAGCCAACCCATCAAAAACCTCTACGAGCAGTACTTC.

This chain uses TRBV11-2 with TRBJ2-7, with D possibly TRBD1 on 6 matching bases. Germline lookup yields CDR1 SGHAT and CDR2 FQNNGV. The CDR3 loop spans 17 amino acids. V was cut by 5 bases and J by 5 bases, with 25 bases left in between. The CDR3 reads CASSPLWGQGGSNEQYF. As DNA, the CDR3 is TGTGCCAGCAGCCCCCTCTGGGGGCAGGGCGGGTCTAACGAGCAGTACTTC.

The chain links TRBV20-1 to TRBJ2-1; D is perhaps TRBD2 (6 bases). The CDR3 extends over 10 amino acids. CDR1 DFQATT and CDR2 SNEGSKA come from the germline V gene (reference sequence). The CDR3 sequence: CRWGENEQFF. The CDR3 DNA reads as TGCAGGTGGGGGGAAAATGAGCAGTTCTTC.

J is TRBJ1-3 and V is TRBV27; D is ambiguous. V was trimmed by 6 bases and J by 4 bases, leaving 13 bases between them. The CDR3 has 14 residues. The germline V gene has CDR1 MNHEY and CDR2 SMNVEV (reference sequence). CDR3 sequence: CASRPTGGGNTIYF. The DNA for the CDR3 is TGTGCCAGCAGACCTACGGGTGGGGGAAACACCATATATTTT.

The J gene is TRBJ2-1, the V gene TRBV9; maybe TRBD2 (5 bases). The V and J ends lost 2 bases and 5 bases respectively, with 11 bases between them. CDR3 length: 14 amino acids. Germline V gene sequence: CDR1 SGDLS, CDR2 YYNGEE. The CDR3 nucleotides read TGTGCCAGCAGCGTCAGAGGGCTAAACAATGAGCAGTTCTTC. Translated, it gives CASSVRGLNNEQFF.

This clone was observed a few times. In nucleotides, the CDR3 is TGTGCCTGGAGTGCACGACTAGCGGCCGGAGATACGCAGTATTTT. This codes for CAWSARLAAGDTQYF. The rearrangement joins TRBV30 to TRBJ2-3; 9 bases map to TRBD2. This CDR3 spans 15 amino acids. With V trimmed by 1 base and J by 5 bases, 7 bases remained unmatched. The V gene's germline CDR1 is GTSNPN and CDR2 SVGIG (reference sequence).

This clone was observed once. V gene TRBV5-1 combines with J gene TRBJ2-5; 8 nucleotides align to TRBD1. The CDR3 extends over 15 amino acids. Germline CDR1 reads SGHRS; CDR2 reads YFSETQ. The J segment lost 5 bases and the V segment lost 0 bases, leaving 6 bases of the junction unmatched. CDR3 DNA sequence: TGCGCCAGCAGCTTGGCCGACAGGGGTGGGGAGACCCAGTACTTC. This encodes CASSLADRGGETQYF.

This sequence joins TRBV4-1 and TRBJ2-2; the D gene is possibly TRBD1 (5 bases). The CDR3 runs 13 residues. In germline, CDR1 is MGHRA, CDR2 YSYEKL. V was cut by 4 bases and J by 7 bases, with 10 bases left in between. The CDR3 loop is CASSRTGGGELFF. CDR3 nucleotides: TGCGCCAGCAGCCGAACAGGCGGCGGGGAGCTGTTTTTT.

The chain joins TRBV4-1 to TRBJ1-5, with no clear D. The CDR3 covers 15 residues. Germline-derived CDR1 and CDR2 are MGHRA and YSYEKL. The V end lost 1 base, the J end lost 9 bases, and 16 bases lay between the germline ends. The CDR3 DNA reads TGCGCCAGCAGCCAAGTCGTCGTCCGGGTAATGCCCCAGCATTTT. Translated, it gives CASSQVVVRVMPQHF.

J is TRBJ2-7 and V is TRBV30; possibly TRBD1 or TRBD2 for D (6 bases each). Germline CDR1 is GTSNPN and CDR2 is SVGIG (reference sequence). V was trimmed by 5 bases and J by 1 base, leaving 9 bases between them. This CDR3 comprises 12 residues. The CDR3 spells CAWRGQSYEQYF. CDR3 DNA: TGTGCCTGGCGGGGGCAGTCCTACGAGCAGTACTTC.

This chain links TRBV5-4 with TRBJ2-7; D remains unclear. In germline, CDR1 is SGHNT, CDR2 YYREEE (reference sequence). The CDR3 spans 11 residues. V shed 0 bases and J shed 6 bases, with 4 bases lying between them. CDR3 bases: TGTGCCAGCAGCTTGGAGGCCGAGCAGTACTTC. Residues: CASSLEAEQYF.

The CDR3 loop reads CASSLEEPTDTQYF. DNA for the CDR3: TGCGCCAGCAGCTTGGAGGAGCCCACAGATACGCAGTATTTT. The J gene is TRBJ2-3, the V gene TRBV5-1; D remains ambiguous. Trimming shortened V by 0 bases and J by 2 bases, and 7 bases separated the two germline ends. The CDR3 runs to 14 residues. Germline-derived CDR1 and CDR2 are SGHRS and YFSETQ.

This clone was detected once. The chain employs TRBV7-2 and TRBJ2-1; the match to TRBD2 covers 11 bases. Germline V gene lookup returns CDR1 SGHTA and CDR2 FQGNSA. Trimming took 5 bases from V and 9 from J; bases not matched to a gene: 9. The CDR3 runs 15 residues. The CDR3 DNA reads TGTGCCAGCAGCGGGCTTAGCGGGAGGGGTCGTGAGCAGTTCTTC. This encodes CASSGLSGRGREQFF. Variable domain in full (rest from reference TRBV7-2 and TRBJ2-1): GAGVSQSPSNKVTEKGKDVELRCDPISGHTALYWYRQSLGQGLEFLIYFQGNSAPDKSGLPSDRFSAERTGGSVSTLTIQRTQQEDSAVYLCASSGLSGRGREQFFGPGTRLTVL.

This chain links TRBV30 with TRBJ1-4, with a possible D match to TRBD1 (5 bases). V was clipped by 4 bases and J by 7 bases, with 19 bases between them. Germline V CDR1 and CDR2: GTSNPN, SVGIG (reference sequence). The CDR3 consists of 15 residues. CDR3 coding DNA: TGTGCCTGGAACCCCCCCGGGGCATTGGGTGAAAAACTGTTTTTT. It encodes CAWNPPGALGEKLFF.

The chain links TRBV18 to TRBJ2-3, with TRBD1 matching 7 bases. From germline, CDR1 is KGHSH and CDR2 LQKENI. The CDR3 is 15 residues long. Trimming removed 4 bases from V and 2 bases from J; junction bases left unmatched: 6. CDR3 residues: CASSLDRTHTDTQYF. Here the CDR3 DNA reads TGTGCCAGCTCACTGGACAGGACCCACACAGATACGCAGTATTTT.

CDR3 sequence reads: CASSPRAGSYTF. As DNA, the CDR3 is TGTGCCAGCAGCCCCCGGGCAGGCTCCTACACCTTC. The chain uses TRBV9 and TRBJ1-2; D gene uncertain. Germline V gene sequence: CDR1 SGDLS, CDR2 YYNGEE. The CDR3 covers 12 residues. Trimming shortened V by 4 bases and J by 10 bases, and 14 bases separated the two germline ends. Complete variable domain (other parts from reference TRBV9 and TRBJ1-2): DSGVTQTPKHLITATGQRVTLRCSPRSGDLSVYWYQQSLDQGLQFLIQYYNGEERAKGNILERFSAQQFPDLHSELNLSSLELGDSALYFCASSPRAGSYTFGSGTRLTVV.

Written as DNA, the CDR3 is TGTGCCAGCAGCGTCGCCCTCAGCGGGAGGGCGGTCGGTGAGCAGTTCTTC. Translation: CASSVALSGRAVGEQFF. The chain carries TRBV9 and TRBJ2-1; 10 nucleotides line up with TRBD2. CDR1 is SGDLS and CDR2 is YYNGEE in the germline V gene. With V trimmed by 2 bases and J by 9 bases, 14 bases remained unmatched. CDR3 length equals 17 residues.

The chain has TRBV28 and TRBJ2-1; D possibly uses TRBD1 or TRBD2 (5 bases each). This CDR3 spans 14 amino acids. Germline CDR1 and CDR2: MDHEN and SYDVKM. Trimming removed 7 bases from V and 2 bases from J, with 12 bases in between. CDR3 residues: CASTLTGPYNEQFF. CDR3 coding DNA: TGTGCCAGCACCTTGACGGGGCCCTACAATGAGCAGTTCTTC.

The chain combines TRBV5-1 with TRBJ2-5; unclear D gene. This CDR3 has 13 residues. V was trimmed by 0 bases and J by 4 bases, leaving 7 bases between them. Looked up from germline, CDR1 is SGHRS and CDR2 is YFSETQ. The CDR3 DNA reads TGCGCCAGCAGCTTGGGGTTTGGAGAGACCCAGTACTTC. The encoded protein is CASSLGFGETQYF.

The chain combines TRBV6-6 with TRBJ1-2; possibly TRBD1 for D (6 bases). Trimming left V 4 bases short and J 1 base short, with 16 bases between. This CDR3 comprises 16 residues. Germline assignment: CDR1 MNHNY and CDR2 SVGAGI (reference sequence). As DNA, the CDR3 is TGTGCCAGCAGTTCGACACAGGGAAAGGGTAACTATGGCTACACCTTC. Amino acids: CASSSTQGKGNYGYTF.

This chain joins TRBV2 and TRBJ1-3, with TRBD1 as a possible D gene (5 bases). The ends were cut back, 1 base at V and 8 bases at J, with 15 bases in the middle. Germline V CDR1 and CDR2: SNHLY, FYNNEI. The CDR3 loop spans 15 amino acids. CDR3 sequence (DNA): TGTGCCAGCAGTGAAGTCTCCCAGGGTCGGGACACCATATATTTT. Amino acid sequence: CASSEVSQGRDTIYF.

DNA of the CDR3: TGTGCCAGCAGCCGCGGGACAGGGATGGGCCAGCCCCAGCATTTT. Translating it yields CASSRGTGMGQPQHF. The chain has TRBV7-6 and TRBJ1-5, with 9 nucleotides matching TRBD1. This CDR3 is 15 amino acids long. The V and J ends lost 5 bases and 7 bases, in that order; junction bases with no gene match: 9. Germline loops: CDR1 SGHVS, CDR2 FNYEAQ. Using reference TRBV7-6 and TRBJ1-5 for the parts outside the CDR3, the full variable domain is GAGVSQSPRYKVTKRGQDVALRCDPISGHVSLYWYRQALGQGPEFLTYFNYEAQQDKSGLPNDRFSAERPEGSISTLTIQRTEQRDSAMYRCASSRGTGMGQPQHFGDGTRLSIL.

The chain combines TRBV5-4 with TRBJ2-4; D gene unclear. This CDR3 spans 13 amino acids. V was cut by 3 bases and J by 11 bases, with 15 bases left in between. Germline V gene sequence: CDR1 SGHNT, CDR2 YYREEE (reference sequence). CDR3 in amino acids: CASSSDLRTFQYF. The CDR3 coding sequence is TGTGCCAGCAGCTCCGACCTTAGGACCTTTCAGTACTTC.

The J gene is TRBJ2-2, the V gene TRBV2; TRBD2 is a possible D gene (5 bases). Germline V gene sequence: CDR1 SNHLY, CDR2 FYNNEI. The ends were cut back, 7 bases at V and 2 bases at J, with 11 bases in the middle. This CDR3 has 14 residues. CDR3 in DNA: TGTGCCAGCACAGTGGACTTAAACACCGGGGAGCTGTTTTTT. Amino acid sequence: CASTVDLNTGELFF.

The chain uses TRBV5-5 and TRBJ1-5, with D hard to call. In germline, CDR1 is SGHKS, CDR2 YYEKEE (reference sequence). Between the trimmed V and J ends, which lost 0 bases and 0 bases, there was a span of 7 bases. The CDR3 covers 15 residues. The CDR3, as DNA: TGTGCCAGCAGCTTGGGAGCGAATAGCAATCAGCCCCAGCATTTT. Translation gives CASSLGANSNQPQHF.

The gene calls are TRBV6-5 and TRBJ2-7; 15 positions match TRBD2. The germline V gene has CDR1 MNHEY and CDR2 SVGAGI. Unmatched junction bases numbered 6, after V lost 4 bases and J lost 5 bases. The CDR3 totals 16 residues. In DNA, the CDR3 is TGTGCCAGCAGTTGGGGGACTAGCGGGAGGTCACACGAGCAGTACTTC. Amino acids: CASSWGTSGRSHEQYF.

This CDR3 reads CASSHMGEQYF. The DNA for the CDR3 is TGTGCCAGCAGTCACATGGGCGAGCAGTACTTC. The rearrangement uses TRBV6-5 and TRBJ2-7; D unclear. Germline V lookup: CDR1 MNHEY, CDR2 SVGAGI. The V end lost 5 bases, the J end lost 6 bases, and 8 bases lay between the germline ends. This CDR3 comprises 11 residues.

This clone was picked up one time. The CDR3 sequence: CASSLDVAASGNTIYF. DNA of the CDR3: TGTGCCAGCAGCTTGGATGTGGCAGCCTCTGGAAACACCATATATTTT. The genes are TRBV5-4 and TRBJ1-3; no reliable D call. The CDR3 runs to 16 residues. Trimming took 0 bases from V and 0 from J, leaving 10 bases between them. Germline lookup yields CDR1 SGHNT and CDR2 YYREEE (reference sequence). Drawing the rest from reference TRBV5-4 and TRBJ1-3, the complete variable domain is ETGVTQSPTHLIKTRGQQVTLRCSSQSGHNTVSWYQQALGQGPQFIFQYYREEENGRGNFPPRFSGLQFPNYSSELNVNALELDDSALYLCASSLDVAASGNTIYFGEGSWLTVV.

The V gene is TRBV5-4, the J gene TRBJ2-7; the match to TRBD1 covers 9 bases. Germline assignment: CDR1 SGHNT and CDR2 YYREEE (reference sequence). The V and J ends lost 4 bases and 6 bases, in that order; junction bases with no gene match: 11. The CDR3 is made up of 15 amino acids. The CDR3 loop reads CASSPPGTGYAEQYF. The CDR3 coding sequence is TGTGCCAGCAGCCCCCCAGGGACAGGGTATGCCGAGCAGTACTTC.

The chain employs TRBV6-5 and TRBJ1-1, with TRBD1 matching 8 bases. Germline assignment: CDR1 MNHEY and CDR2 SVGAGI. J was trimmed by 6 bases and V by 2 bases; bases with no gene match: 5. The CDR3 contains 14 residues. CDR3 nucleotide sequence: TGTGCCAGCAGTTACGGACAGGGTAGAGCTGAAGCTTTCTTT. Encoded protein: CASSYGQGRAEAFF.